Shown below are 12 T cell receptor beta chains from a single sample sequenced in a study of shared T cell receptors in the human thymus. Measured with immunoSEQ multiplex PCR; TCRdb has only the in-frame clones, and not every one. This table holds some 760,000 clones, 70% to 90% found once. These sequences were also reported in another study, on human thymus T cells.

The sequenced material came from thymocytes. The receptors were gathered from a girl under three years old with a congenital heart defect.

The chain has TRBV5-5 and TRBJ2-7, with D hard to call. The CDR3 contains 17 residues. The germline V gene has CDR1 SGHKS and CDR2 YYEKEE (reference sequence). With 4 bases removed from V and 5 bases from J, the gap between germline ends came to 25 bases. This chain's CDR3 is CASSVPRKLNSKHEQYF. The CDR3 DNA reads TGTGCCAGCAGCGTCCCGCGAAAGTTGAACAGCAAGCACGAGCAGTACTTC.

The rearrangement joins TRBV4-1 to TRBJ2-3; TRBD2 is a possible D gene (6 bases). V lost 0 bases and J 9 bases, leaving 13 bases between the germline ends. Germline CDR1 is MGHRA and CDR2 is YSYEKL. This CDR3 is 14 amino acids long. The CDR3 DNA sequence: TGCGCCAGCAGCCAAGAGGACTATGGGTCGACGCAGTATTTT. Amino acid sequence: CASSQEDYGSTQYF.

V gene TRBV19 combines with J gene TRBJ1-2; D possibly corresponds to TRBD1 (5 bases). V lost 6 bases and J 2 bases, leaving 13 bases between the germline ends. CDR1 LNHDA and CDR2 SQIVND come from the germline V gene (reference sequence). The CDR3 extends over 14 amino acids. CDR3 in amino acids: CASSLRVPNYGYTF. The DNA of the CDR3 is TGTGCCAGTAGCCTCAGGGTGCCCAACTATGGCTACACCTTC.

The rearrangement joins TRBV28 to TRBJ1-5; D is perhaps TRBD1 (5 bases). Germline CDR1 is MDHEN and CDR2 is SYDVKM. Trimming stripped 4 bases from V and 0 bases from J, with 10 bases between. The CDR3 totals 15 residues. CDR3 in amino acids: CASSYPTDSNQPQHF. DNA for the CDR3: TGTGCCAGCAGTTACCCGACAGATAGCAATCAGCCCCAGCATTTT.

This chain joins TRBV9 and TRBJ2-1, with TRBD1 as a possible D gene (6 bases). Germline-derived CDR1 and CDR2 are SGDLS and YYNGEE. CDR3 size: 17 residues. V lost 2 bases, J lost 5 bases, and 20 bases lay in between. CDR3 residues: CASSVILRGFLDNEQFF. The CDR3 DNA sequence: TGTGCCAGCAGCGTCATTCTTAGGGGGTTCTTAGACAATGAGCAGTTCTTC.

The chain employs TRBV18 and TRBJ1-1; a possible D gene is TRBD1 (6 bases). V shed 2 bases and J shed 0 bases, with 13 bases lying between them. The CDR3 totals 16 residues. Per the germline V gene, CDR1 is KGHSH and CDR2 is LQKENI. The CDR3 DNA sequence: TGTGCCAGCTCACCATTGGGGGCAGCAATGAACACTGAAGCTTTCTTT. This sequence encodes CASSPLGAAMNTEAFF.

This sequence joins TRBV9 and TRBJ1-1; 9 bases match TRBD1. Germline CDR1 reads SGDLS; CDR2 reads YYNGEE. J gave up 7 bases and V 3 bases, and 10 bases lay outside the gene matches. The length of the CDR3 is 15 residues. For the CDR3, the DNA is TGTGCCAGCAGCGAGGACCGGGACAGGGATGGTGAAGCTTTCTTT. Protein product: CASSEDRDRDGEAFF.

The chain combines TRBV6-5 with TRBJ1-5; D is uncertain. The CDR3 is 14 residues long. CDR1 and CDR2 from the germline V gene are MNHEY and SVGAGI. V shed 6 bases and J shed 5 bases, with 14 bases lying between them. CDR3 bases: TGTGCCAGCAGGTTGAGCGGGGAGGATCAGCCCCAGCATTTT. Protein sequence: CASRLSGEDQPQHF.

This chain links TRBV4-2 with TRBJ2-7; 12 bases are a match to TRBD2. Losses at the gene ends were 2 bases for V and 3 bases for J; bases not matched to a gene: 17. The CDR3 contains 20 residues. Germline lookup yields CDR1 LGHNA and CDR2 YNFKEQ. CDR3 bases: TGTGCCAGCAGCCAAAAGCTACTAGCGGGGGGTCGGGGGATTTACTACGAGCAGTACTTC. Protein product: CASSQKLLAGGRGIYYEQYF.

The V gene is TRBV9, the J gene TRBJ2-7, with TRBD2 as a possible D gene (5 bases). This CDR3 spans 15 amino acids. Trimming pared 1 base from V and 1 base from J, leaving 12 bases between. Germline CDR1 is SGDLS and CDR2 is YYNGEE. CDR3 in amino acids: CASSVTPGLSYEQYF. DNA for the CDR3: TGTGCCAGCAGCGTAACCCCCGGACTTTCCTACGAGCAGTACTTC.

The chain joins TRBV5-5 to TRBJ2-1; D is possibly TRBD1 (6 bases). The CDR3 has 14 residues. V lost 4 bases to trimming and J lost 6 bases, with 14 bases between them. From germline, CDR1 is SGHKS and CDR2 YYEKEE (reference sequence). DNA for the CDR3: TGTGCCAGCAGCCTACGGACAGACTTCAATGAGCAGTTCTTC. Protein sequence: CASSLRTDFNEQFF.

V and J are TRBV2 and TRBJ1-1; 7 bases line up with TRBD1. The CDR3 has 18 amino acids. V shed 3 bases, J shed 0 bases, and the junction held 13 bases outside the gene matches. CDR1 SNHLY and CDR2 FYNNEI come from the germline V gene. The CDR3 DNA reads TGTGCCAGCAGTGACTCTGCGGGACAGACGACCATGAACACTGAAGCTTTCTTT. Translation gives CASSDSAGQTTMNTEAFF.